This TCR beta chain was sequenced for a study of shared clonotypes between healthy human individuals. CDR1 is MDHEN, CDR2 SYDVKM, per germline. Trimming pared 4 bases from V and 6 bases from J, leaving 18 bases between. The CDR3 totals 15 residues. Repertoires were generated with immunoSEQ multiplex PCR, while TCRdb's copy carries only in-frame clones and drops some. This sample has roughly 2,300,000 clones; 85% to 95% occur once, and the top ten carry roughly 0.34%. The sequenced material came from naive CD4+ T cells from PBMCs. Subset in this sample: CD45RA+ positively selected. The rearrangement joins TRBV28 to TRBJ2-5; D may be TRBD2 (5 bases). The sequence came from a man younger than 35 in good health. Some clones in this sample may be carry-over from other donors' samples. The CDR3 protein is CASSSPGWVQKTQYF. In nucleotides, the CDR3 is TGTGCCAGCAGTTCCCCGGGGTGGGTGCAGAAGACCCAGTACTTC.